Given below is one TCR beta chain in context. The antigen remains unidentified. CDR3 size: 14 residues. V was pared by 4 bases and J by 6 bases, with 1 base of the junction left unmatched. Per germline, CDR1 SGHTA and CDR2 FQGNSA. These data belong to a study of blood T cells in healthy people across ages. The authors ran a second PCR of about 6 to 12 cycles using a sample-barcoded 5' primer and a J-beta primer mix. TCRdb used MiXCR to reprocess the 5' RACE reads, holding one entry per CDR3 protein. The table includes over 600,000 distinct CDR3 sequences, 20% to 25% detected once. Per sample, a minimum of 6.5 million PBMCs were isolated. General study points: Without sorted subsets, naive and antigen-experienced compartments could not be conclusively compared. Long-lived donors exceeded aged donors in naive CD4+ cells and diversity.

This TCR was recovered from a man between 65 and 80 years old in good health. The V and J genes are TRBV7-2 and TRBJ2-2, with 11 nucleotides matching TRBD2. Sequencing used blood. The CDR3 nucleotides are TGTGCCAGCAGCTCACTAGCGGGAGCCGGGGAGCTGTTTTTT. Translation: CASSSLAGAGELFF.